This is a list of T cell receptor beta chains from one sample in a study of CD8 T cells in ankylosing spondylitis. TCRdb re-derived calls from the 5' RACE reads in MiXCR, one entry per CDR3 protein. The repertoire consists of around 160,000 distinct CDR3 sequences, with approximately 10% occurring once and the leading ten covering approximately 32%. The specimen sequenced was blood, either unsorted or a sorted T cell fraction (not recorded which). These receptor sequences come from a male donor with ankylosing spondylitis or in good health (not recorded which). The CDR3 runs from the conserved cysteine through the conserved F or W. Each record gives: J gene, V gene, clone size, D gene, CDR3 DNA, CDR3 protein. The D gene is left open where the match is weak. Expanded clones are given a class, and other clones once, few, many or no size at all.

>TRBJ2-7|TRBV3-1|many|NA
TGTGCCAGCAGCCAAGGTGGACAGGGACTAGGGCGGGACGAGCAGTACTTC
CASSQGGQGLGRDEQYF
>TRBJ2-7|TRBV6-1|NA|NA
TGTGCCAGCAGTGATCGCGGGGGCGGTGTAAGGGTAGACGAGCAGTACTTC
CASSDRGGGVRVDEQYF
>TRBJ2-5|TRBV12-3/TRBV12-4|NA|TRBD1
TGTGCCAACAGAACAGGGGTGGGGCAGACCCAGTACTTC
CANRTGVGQTQYF
>TRBJ1-2|TRBV5-1|few|TRBD1
TGCGCCAGCAGCCCGACAGGGGGCGCAGGATATGGCTACACCTTC
CASSPTGGAGYGYTF
>TRBJ2-3|TRBV20-1|NA|TRBD2
TGCAGTGCGACCCCGTTTAGCGGGAGATGGGAAGATACGCAGTATTTT
CSATPFSGRWEDTQYF
>TRBJ2-7|TRBV5-1|many|NA
TGCGCCAGCAGCCCAGGGGTATACGAGCAGTACTTC
CASSPGVYEQYF
>TRBJ1-2|TRBV5-4|few|NA
TGTGCCAGCAGAGGGTCGGTGGGTTCGTCAGTCTATGGCTACACCTTC
CASRGSVGSSVYGYTF
>TRBJ2-7|TRBV20-1|many|NA
TGCAGTGCCCCCCGGGCTGGCGGCATCTACGAGCAGTACTTC
CSAPRAGGIYEQYF
>TRBJ2-3|TRBV7-9|NA|TRBD2
TGTGCCAGCAGCGTGACTAGCGGGACCACAGATACGCAGTATTTT
CASSVTSGTTDTQYF
>TRBJ2-5|TRBV9|NA|NA
TGTGCCAGCAGCGTAGGCGGGACCCCGACGGAGACCCAGTACTTC
CASSVGGTPTETQYF
>TRBJ2-2|TRBV29-1|NA|NA
TGCAGCGTTTCGAGGGGTCAGGGTACCAGGAACACCGGGGAGCTGTTTTTT
CSVSRGQGTRNTGELFF
>TRBJ2-7|TRBV20-1|many|NA
TGCAGTGCTATAATGCAGGGGACCTGGTTGGGCGAGCAGTACTTC
CSAIMQGTWLGEQYF
>TRBJ2-5|TRBV5-1|many|NA
TGCGCCAGCAGCTGGGAGCAAGAGACCCAGTACTTC
CASSWEQETQYF
>TRBJ2-3|TRBV4-2|many|NA
TGTGCCAGCAGCCGGGGACGCACAGATACGCAGTATTTT
CASSRGRTDTQYF
>TRBJ2-4|TRBV20-1|many|NA
TGCAGTGCTGAGGACAGTGCAGGGACCAAAAACATTCAGTACTTC
CSAEDSAGTKNIQYF
>TRBJ2-3|TRBV5-1|many|TRBD2
TGCGCCAGCAGCCAGGGAAATAGCGGGGGGATCACAGATACGCAGTATTTT
CASSQGNSGGITDTQYF
>TRBJ2-2|TRBV14|many|TRBD1
TGTGCCAGCAGCCACCGGACAGGTCTGAACACCGGGGAGCTGTTTTTT
CASSHRTGLNTGELFF
>TRBJ1-2|TRBV11-2|NA|NA
TGTGCCAGCAGCTTGGGCCCTTACTGGGACTATGTCTACACCTTC
CASSLGPYWDYVYTF
>TRBJ2-7|TRBV13|many|TRBD1
TGTGCCAGCAGCCCGGGGACAGGGAGCTACGAGCAGTACTTC
CASSPGTGSYEQYF
>TRBJ2-4|TRBV7-8|NA|NA
TGTGCCAGCAGCTCAAGCCTGGTCCCCGCCAGCGCCAAAAGCATTCAGTACTTC
CASSSSLVPASAKSIQYF
>TRBJ2-7|TRBV5-5|NA|NA
TGTGCCAGCAGCTCATCGGACCAAAGCACCTACGAGCAGTACTTC
CASSSSDQSTYEQYF
>TRBJ2-1|TRBV4-3|NA|NA
TGCGCCAGCAGCCAAGATTTCGGGGAAGGTGAGCAGTTCTTC
CASSQDFGEGEQFF
>TRBJ2-3|TRBV19|NA|TRBD2
TGTGCCAGTACCACCGGTATGCGGGGGGAGACAGATACGCAGTATTTT
CASTTGMRGETDTQYF
>TRBJ2-4|TRBV6-1|few|TRBD1
TGTGCCAGCAGTGGAGGGACAGTAGATAAGAACATTCAGTACTTC
CASSGGTVDKNIQYF
>TRBJ1-1|TRBV12-3/TRBV12-4|many|NA
TGTGCCAGCAGTTTAATTACAGGGAACACTGAAGCTTTCTTT
CASSLITGNTEAFF
>TRBJ2-1|TRBV24-1|few|TRBD2
TGTGCCACCAGTGAGGGGACTAGCGGCAATGAGCAGTTCTTC
CATSEGTSGNEQFF
>TRBJ2-1|TRBV9|NA|TRBD2
TGTGCCAGCAGCGTAGAAGCGGCGGGGGGGCTTTACCAAGTGCAGTTCTTC
CASSVEAAGGLYQVQFF
>TRBJ2-2|TRBV7-8|many|NA
TGTGCCAGCAGCTTTTGGACTGGAACCGGGGAGCTGTTTTTT
CASSFWTGTGELFF
>TRBJ1-3|TRBV5-4|few|TRBD1
TGTGCCAGCAGTAGTGGGACAGGCCCTGGAAACACCATATATTTT
CASSSGTGPGNTIYF
>TRBJ2-3|TRBV6-2/TRBV6-3|many|TRBD2
TGTGCCAGCAGGCTAGCGGGGGGGCGTCTGGGCACAGATACGCAGTATTTT
CASRLAGGRLGTDTQYF
>TRBJ2-3|TRBV11-3|few|TRBD2
TGTGCCAGCAGCCCTGGTGCTAGCGGGGGCCCAGATACGCAGTATTTT
CASSPGASGGPDTQYF
>TRBJ1-1|TRBV5-6|many|NA
TGTGCCAGCAGCCCAGGACGGGCGAACACTGAAGCTTTCTTT
CASSPGRANTEAFF
>TRBJ1-5|TRBV27|many|NA
TGTGCCAGCAGTTTAGGGTGGAATCAGCCCCAGCATTTT
CASSLGWNQPQHF
>TRBJ2-3|TRBV4-3|many|TRBD2
TGCGCCAGCAGCCAAGATATCGGGCTAGCGGGGGGGCAAGATACGCAGTATTTT
CASSQDIGLAGGQDTQYF
>TRBJ2-3|TRBV20-1|NA|NA
TGCAGTGCTAGTAGTATAGGGGGAGTAGATACGCAGTATTTT
CSASSIGGVDTQYF
>TRBJ1-2|TRBV5-1|NA|NA
TGCGCCAGCAGCTCCCAAGGGGGAGAGTCTGGCTACACCTTC
CASSSQGGESGYTF
>TRBJ1-3|TRBV14|many|NA
TGTGCCAGTCAAATAGGTGGAAACACCATATATTTT
CASQIGGNTIYF
>TRBJ2-5|TRBV12-3/TRBV12-4|few|NA
TGTGCCAGCAGTTCTACGACAAGAGGGAGTTGGCAAGAGACCCAGTACTTC
CASSSTTRGSWQETQYF
>TRBJ1-1|TRBV5-1|many|NA
TGCGCCAGCAGCTTACAGAGTATTACTGAAGCTTTCTTT
CASSLQSITEAFF
>TRBJ1-2|TRBV3-1|many|NA
TGTGCCAGCAGCCGCGCGGGGAGTAACTATGGCTACACCTTC
CASSRAGSNYGYTF
>TRBJ1-1|TRBV12-3/TRBV12-4|many|TRBD1
TGTGCCAGCAGTGGAACCGGGACAGGGGGCTCACTCTCAGCTTTCTTT
CASSGTGTGGSLSAFF
>TRBJ2-2|TRBV20-1|many|NA
TGCAGTGCTAGGAGGGTTGGGAACACCGGGGAGCTGTTTTTT
CSARRVGNTGELFF